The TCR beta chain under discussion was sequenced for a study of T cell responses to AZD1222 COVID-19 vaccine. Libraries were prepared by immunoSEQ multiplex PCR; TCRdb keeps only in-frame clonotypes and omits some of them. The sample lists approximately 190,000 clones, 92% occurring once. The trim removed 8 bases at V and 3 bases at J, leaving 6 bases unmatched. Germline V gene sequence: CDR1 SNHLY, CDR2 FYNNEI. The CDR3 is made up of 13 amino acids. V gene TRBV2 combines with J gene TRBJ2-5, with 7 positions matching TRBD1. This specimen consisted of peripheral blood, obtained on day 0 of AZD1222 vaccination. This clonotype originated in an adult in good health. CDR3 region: CASLQGWEETQYF. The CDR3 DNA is TGTGCCAGCCTACAGGGGTGGGAAGAGACCCAGTACTTC.